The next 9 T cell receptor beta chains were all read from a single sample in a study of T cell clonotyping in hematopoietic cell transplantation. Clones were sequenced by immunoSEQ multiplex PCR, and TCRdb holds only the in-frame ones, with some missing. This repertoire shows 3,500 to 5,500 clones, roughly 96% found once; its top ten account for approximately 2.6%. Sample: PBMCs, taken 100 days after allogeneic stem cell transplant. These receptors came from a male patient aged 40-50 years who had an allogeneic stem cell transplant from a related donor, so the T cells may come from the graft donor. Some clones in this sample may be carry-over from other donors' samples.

This CDR3 is CASSLGITSTDTQYF. CDR3 nucleotides: TGTGCCAGCAGCTTGGGGATTACTAGCACAGATACGCAGTATTTT. The rearrangement uses TRBV7-3 and TRBJ2-3, with D uncertain. There are 15 residues in the CDR3. Germline CDR1 is SGHTA and CDR2 is FQGTGA. Trimming pared 3 bases from V and 0 bases from J, leaving 10 bases between.

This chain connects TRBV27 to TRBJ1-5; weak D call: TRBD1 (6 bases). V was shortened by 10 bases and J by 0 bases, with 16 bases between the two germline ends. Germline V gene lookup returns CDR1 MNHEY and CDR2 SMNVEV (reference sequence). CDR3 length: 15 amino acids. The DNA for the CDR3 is TGTGCCACTCCGGGACACCCTTATAGCAATCAGCCCCAGCATTTT. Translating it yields CATPGHPYSNQPQHF.

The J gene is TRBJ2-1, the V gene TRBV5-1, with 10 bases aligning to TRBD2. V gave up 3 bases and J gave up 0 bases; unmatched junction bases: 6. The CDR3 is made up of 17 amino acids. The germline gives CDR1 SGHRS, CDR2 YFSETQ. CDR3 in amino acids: CASSSGTSASSYNEQFF. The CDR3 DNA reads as TGCGCCAGCAGCTCCGGGACTAGCGCCAGCTCCTACAATGAGCAGTTCTTC.

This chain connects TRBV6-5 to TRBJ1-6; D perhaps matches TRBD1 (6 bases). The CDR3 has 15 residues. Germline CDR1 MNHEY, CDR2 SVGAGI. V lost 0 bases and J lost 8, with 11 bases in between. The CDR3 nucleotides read TGTGCCAGCAGTTACTCCTTACAGGGTGATTCACCCCTCCACTTT. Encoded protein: CASSYSLQGDSPLHF.

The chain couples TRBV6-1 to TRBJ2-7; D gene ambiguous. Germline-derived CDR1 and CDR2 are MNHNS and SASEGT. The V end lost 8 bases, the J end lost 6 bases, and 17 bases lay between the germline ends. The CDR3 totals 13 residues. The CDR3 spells CASSWAVIREQYF. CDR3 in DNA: TGTGCCAGCTCGTGGGCGGTTATCCGCGAGCAGTACTTC.

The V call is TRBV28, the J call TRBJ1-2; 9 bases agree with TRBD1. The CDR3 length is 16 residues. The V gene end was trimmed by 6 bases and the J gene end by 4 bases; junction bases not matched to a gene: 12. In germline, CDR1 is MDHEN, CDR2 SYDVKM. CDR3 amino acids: CASRGSGDRDSYGYTF. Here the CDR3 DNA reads TGTGCCAGCAGGGGGTCGGGGGACAGGGATTCCTATGGCTACACCTTC.

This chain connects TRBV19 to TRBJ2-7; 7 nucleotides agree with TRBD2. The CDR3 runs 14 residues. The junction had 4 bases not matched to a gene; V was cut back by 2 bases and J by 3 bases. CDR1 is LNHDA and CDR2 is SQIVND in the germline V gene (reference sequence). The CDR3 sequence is CASSISGKHYEQYF. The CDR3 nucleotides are TGTGCCAGTAGTATAAGCGGGAAACACTACGAGCAGTACTTC.

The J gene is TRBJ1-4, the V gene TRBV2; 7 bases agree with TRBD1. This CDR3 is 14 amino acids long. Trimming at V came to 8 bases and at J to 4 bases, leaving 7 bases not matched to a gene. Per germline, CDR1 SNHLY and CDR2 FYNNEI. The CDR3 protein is CASGPGTDNEKLFF. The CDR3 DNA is TGTGCCAGCGGACCCGGGACAGATAATGAAAAACTGTTTTTT.

The CDR3 sequence: CASSVRGRDTEAFF. As DNA, the CDR3 is TGTGCCAGCAGCGTCAGGGGACGAGACACTGAAGCTTTCTTT. The chain carries TRBV9 and TRBJ1-1; possible D gene TRBD1, 6 bases. With 2 bases removed from V and 3 bases from J, the gap between germline ends came to 11 bases. The CDR3 loop spans 14 amino acids. Germline assignment: CDR1 SGDLS and CDR2 YYNGEE.